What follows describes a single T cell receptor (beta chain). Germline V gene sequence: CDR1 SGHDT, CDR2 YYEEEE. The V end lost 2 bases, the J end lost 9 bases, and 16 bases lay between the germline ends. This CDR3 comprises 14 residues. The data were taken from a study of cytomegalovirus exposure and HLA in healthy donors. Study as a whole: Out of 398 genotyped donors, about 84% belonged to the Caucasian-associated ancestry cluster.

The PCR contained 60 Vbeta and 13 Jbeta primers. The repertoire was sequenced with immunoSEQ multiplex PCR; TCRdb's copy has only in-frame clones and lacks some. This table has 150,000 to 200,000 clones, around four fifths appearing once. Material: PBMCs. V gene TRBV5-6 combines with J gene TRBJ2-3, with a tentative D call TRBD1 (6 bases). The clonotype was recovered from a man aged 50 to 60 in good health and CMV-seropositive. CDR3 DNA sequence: TGTGCCAGCAGCTTTCAGGGGCGGCCAAAGACGCAGTATTTT. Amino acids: CASSFQGRPKTQYF. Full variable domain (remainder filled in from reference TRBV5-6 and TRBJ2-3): DAGVTQSPTHLIKTRGQQVTLRCSPKSGHDTVSWYQQALGQGPQFIFQYYEEEERQRGNFPDRFSGHQFPNYSSELNVNALLLGDSALYLCASSFQGRPKTQYFGPGTRLTVL.